This note documents a single TCR beta chain sequence. The antigen remains unidentified. This sample is drawn from a study of graft-versus-host responses after intestinal transplantation. In the study overall: Isolated intestinal, liver-intestinal, or multivisceral transplants had been given to the recipients. Tacrolimus plus steroids were given to all recipients for about 3 years, preceded by anti-thymocyte globulin induction. Notes on the study in general: Maximum circulating GvH clone levels tracked with early post-transplant HvG decreases. The marrow of recipients harbored GvH clones, and ileum or blood showed some of them first.

The data were produced by immunoSEQ multiplex PCR, yet TCRdb's version contains in-frame clones alone and is incomplete. Of around 69,000 clones listed, nearly 90% are singletons. V lost 5 bases, J lost 0 bases, and 11 bases lay in between. Germline loops: CDR1 LNHDA, CDR2 SQIVND (reference sequence). CDR3 length: 15 residues. The clonotype was recovered from a human donor who was the organ donor for an intestinal transplant. The sequences come from unstimulated CD8+ T cells sorted from spleen or lymph node cells, collected before transplant. The chain couples TRBV19 to TRBJ1-5; perhaps TRBD1 as D (5 bases). This CDR3 reads CASSRDRYSNQPQHF. CDR3 nucleotides: TGTGCCAGTAGTCGAGACAGATATAGCAATCAGCCCCAGCATTTT.